This entry features one T cell receptor beta chain sequence. As yet, its antigen is unknown. These data belong to a study of T cell repertoires in cytomegalovirus infection. Background on the study: Public TCR beta signature analysis indicated the presence of both CMV infection and matching HLA type. Study-wide results and limits: Based on cumulative public TCR beta family frequency, carriers of CMV plus the relevant HLA were identified.

Germline CDR1 reads DFQATT; CDR2 reads SNEGSKA (reference sequence). V dropped 3 bases and J dropped 0; count of bases not matched to a gene: 8. The CDR3 consists of 16 residues. TCRdb redid the calling of the reads with MiXCR, one entry per CDR3 protein. This sample has about 110,000 distinct CDR3 sequences, with 30% found just once. The TCR was taken from a human donor in good health (CMV status not recorded). Some clones in this sample may be carry-over from other donors' samples. This specimen was CD8+ T cells from cultured PBMCs, taken from culture after CMV antigen stimulation. The rearrangement uses TRBV20-1 and TRBJ2-7; 10 bases map to TRBD1. CDR3 DNA sequence: TGCAGTGCTAGCGACAGGGGGCCTTCCCTCTCCTACGAGCAGTACTTC. As protein: CSASDRGPSLSYEQYF.